These 21 T cell receptor beta chains were sequenced from one sample in a study of response to subunit inactivated influenza vaccine. TCRdb reprocessed the RT-PCR reads with MiXCR, giving one entry per CDR3 protein. The table includes hundreds of thousands of distinct CDR3 sequences, about 25% detected once. The sequencing here drew on CD4+ T cells sorted from PBMCs, taken 5 to 6 days after vaccination. The receptors shown here come from a man in his forties or fifties who received an inactivated influenza vaccine.

For this clonotype: Sequence at one end of the junction differs from germline and may be a read error. V usage is TRBV5-1 and J usage is TRBJ2-2; D call uncertain. CDR3 length: 14 residues. The germline V gene encodes CDR1 SGHRS and CDR2 YFSETQ. The CDR3 sequence: CASSLARNPGELFF. CDR3 DNA sequence: TGCGCCAGCAGCTTGGCTAGGAACCCCGGGGAGCTGTTTTTT.

The chain combines TRBV12-3 or TRBV12-4 with TRBJ2-5; D is uncertain. This CDR3 has 14 residues. Trimming took off 5 bases at V and 5 bases at J, with 15 bases between the two ends. Here the CDR3 DNA reads TGTGCCAGCAGTCTGATAGGGCTTCGGGAGACCCAGTACTTC. It is translated as CASSLIGLRETQYF.

The CDR3: CASRDHRGTTDTQYF. The CDR3 coding sequence is TGTGCCAGCAGAGATCACAGGGGAACCACAGATACGCAGTATTTT. V gene TRBV6-1 combines with J gene TRBJ2-3; TRBD1 matches 7 bases. CDR1 and CDR2 from the germline V gene are MNHNS and SASEGT. Trimming took 6 bases from V and 2 from J; bases not matched to a gene: 8. The CDR3 is 15 amino acids.

The chain couples TRBV11-2 to TRBJ2-5, with 7 bases that match TRBD2. This CDR3 contains 13 residues. Germline V lookup: CDR1 SGHAT, CDR2 FQNNGV. V shed 9 bases and J 12 bases; nucleotides not matched to a gene: 16. DNA for the CDR3: TGTGCCAGTACAGCGGGGTATGCGGGGTCGGAGTACTTC. As protein: CASTAGYAGSEYF.

This chain joins TRBV5-5 and TRBJ2-3; no clear D gene. Germline lookup yields CDR1 SGHKS and CDR2 YYEKEE (reference sequence). The CDR3 is made up of 15 amino acids. With 5 bases removed from V and 2 bases from J, the gap between germline ends came to 15 bases. CDR3 in amino acids: CASRPGQQNTDTQYF. The CDR3 region has the DNA TGTGCCAGCAGGCCCGGGCAGCAAAACACAGATACGCAGTATTTT.

This clonotype has at least ten counts. The J gene is TRBJ1-2, the V gene TRBV29-1; 7 bases agree with TRBD1. Germline CDR1 and CDR2: SQVTM and ANQGSEA. The CDR3 contains 13 residues. With 8 bases clipped from V and 8 bases from J, the junction kept 14 bases outside the gene matches. Here the CDR3 DNA reads TGCAGCTTTAGAATTGAGGGGGCGAAAGGCTACACCTTC. It yields the protein CSFRIEGAKGYTF.

The sample holds a few counts of this clonotype. The chain carries TRBV4-2 and TRBJ2-1, with 9 bases that match TRBD2. The CDR3 is 17 residues long. The V segment lost 1 base and the J segment 2 bases; nucleotides outside the gene matches: 6. Looked up from germline, CDR1 is LGHNA and CDR2 is YNFKEQ. In DNA, the CDR3 is TGTGCCAGCAGCCAAGGAGCGGGGGGAAGGACCTACAATGAGCAGTTCTTC. This encodes CASSQGAGGRTYNEQFF.

The rearrangement joins TRBV10-3 to TRBJ1-5; D ambiguous. The CDR3 loop spans 16 amino acids. Germline-derived CDR1 and CDR2 are ENHRY and SYGVKD. Trimming pared 4 bases from V and 4 bases from J, leaving 17 bases between. This chain's CDR3 is CAISVGMPGINQPQHF. CDR3 sequence (DNA): TGTGCCATCAGTGTTGGAATGCCGGGTATTAATCAGCCCCAGCATTTT.

This clonotype was recorded at least ten times. The chain employs TRBV29-1 and TRBJ2-5, with TRBD2 matching over 7 bases. V dropped 4 bases and J dropped 5; count of bases not matched to a gene: 1. The CDR3 loop spans 11 amino acids. Germline V gene sequence: CDR1 SQVTM, CDR2 ANQGSEA. Here the CDR3 DNA reads TGCAGCGTTGTCGGGGGGGAGACCCAGTACTTC. It codes for CSVVGGETQYF.

CDR3 region: CASSLAGGEGQPQHF. As DNA, the CDR3 is TGTGCCAGCAGCTTAGCAGGGGGCGAGGGTCAGCCCCAGCATTTT. This chain connects TRBV7-2 to TRBJ1-5; 7 bases fit TRBD1. V shed 0 bases and J 6 bases; nucleotides not matched to a gene: 5. CDR3 length equals 15 residues. Per germline, CDR1 SGHTA and CDR2 FQGNSA.

The chain carries TRBV5-5 and TRBJ2-2; D gene ambiguous. Germline V gene lookup returns CDR1 SGHKS and CDR2 YYEKEE (reference sequence). The length of the CDR3 is 16 residues. V shed 0 bases and J shed 2 bases, with 11 bases lying between them. The chain's CDR3 is CASSLAGRLNTGELFF. The CDR3 DNA reads TGTGCCAGCAGCTTGGCCGGACGACTCAACACCGGGGAGCTGTTTTTT.

The chain is built from TRBV24-1 and TRBJ2-2, with D possibly being TRBD1 or TRBD2 (5 bases each). Germline CDR1 and CDR2: KGHDR and SFDVKD. Between the trimmed V and J ends, which lost 7 bases and 3 bases, there was a span of 11 bases. The CDR3 extends over 14 amino acids. The CDR3 is CATSGTRDTGELFF. The DNA for the CDR3 is TGTGCCACCAGCGGGACGCGGGACACCGGGGAGCTGTTTTTT.

This clonotype was counted a few times. V and J are TRBV7-2 and TRBJ2-1; D call uncertain. Germline V CDR1 and CDR2: SGHTA, FQGNSA. The germline V and J ends were trimmed by 1 base and 14 bases, with 15 bases remaining between them. The CDR3 totals 13 residues. CDR3 in DNA: TGTGCCAGCAGCTTAGTAGTTACACAATGGGAGTTCTTC. Translating it yields CASSLVVTQWEFF.

The table lists this clonotype with a few counts. V and J are TRBV5-1 and TRBJ2-1, with TRBD2 matching 8 bases. This CDR3 spans 16 amino acids. From germline, CDR1 is SGHRS and CDR2 YFSETQ. The V gene end was trimmed by 0 bases and the J gene end by 4 bases; junction bases not matched to a gene: 6. CDR3 nucleotide sequence: TGCGCCAGCAGCTTGGACGGCGGGGGGAATTACAATGAGCAGTTCTTC. Protein product: CASSLDGGGNYNEQFF.

The V and J genes are TRBV7-9 and TRBJ2-5, with D perhaps matching TRBD2 (5 bases). The V end lost 3 bases, the J end lost 5 bases, and 13 bases lay between the germline ends. The germline CDR1 and CDR2 sequences are SEHNR and FQNEAQ (reference sequence). CDR3 length: 14 residues. CDR3 DNA sequence: TGTGCCAGCAGCTTTGGAGGCGTAGTCGAGACCCAGTACTTC. Translated, it gives CASSFGGVVETQYF.

This clonotype was counted a few times. The chain joins TRBV20-1 to TRBJ1-5, with D possibly being TRBD1 (6 bases). Germline lookup yields CDR1 DFQATT and CDR2 SNEGSKA (reference sequence). The CDR3 runs 14 residues. Deletions cut 3 bases from V and 6 bases from J, with 15 bases between. The CDR3 DNA follows: TGCAGTGCTAGTAGGGGGAAGGTCGGTCAGCCCCAGCATTTT. It encodes CSASRGKVGQPQHF.

V is TRBV5-1 and J is TRBJ2-7, with 8 bases identical to TRBD1. CDR3 size: 14 residues. V gave up 5 bases and J gave up 7 bases; unmatched junction bases: 11. Germline V gene lookup returns CDR1 SGHRS and CDR2 YFSETQ. CDR3 region: CASSPVGQGREQYF. The CDR3 DNA is TGCGCCAGCAGTCCCGTCGGACAGGGCAGGGAGCAGTACTTC.

V is TRBV5-1 and J is TRBJ1-3; D might be TRBD1 (5 bases). The germline V and J ends were trimmed by 6 bases and 4 bases, with 14 bases remaining between them. CDR1 is SGHRS and CDR2 is YFSETQ in the germline V gene. This CDR3 contains 14 residues. DNA for the CDR3: TGCGCCAGCAAGCTTGCGACAGAAGGAAACACCATATATTTT. Translated, it gives CASKLATEGNTIYF.

This chain uses TRBV6-1 with TRBJ1-6; weak D call: TRBD1 (5 bases). From germline, CDR1 is MNHNS and CDR2 SASEGT. V lost 5 bases and J 5 bases, leaving 10 bases between the germline ends. The CDR3 covers 14 residues. The CDR3 reads CASSPRVNNSPLHF. In nucleotides, the CDR3 is TGTGCCAGCAGTCCCAGGGTGAATAATTCACCCCTCCACTTT.

This rearrangement joins TRBV19 to TRBJ1-3, with D possibly matching TRBD1 (5 bases). V lost 4 bases and J 7 bases, leaving 14 bases between the germline ends. The CDR3 is 14 amino acids. The germline gives CDR1 LNHDA, CDR2 SQIVND (reference sequence). The CDR3 is CASSKDILANTIYF. The CDR3 DNA reads as TGTGCCAGTAGTAAGGACATCCTCGCCAACACCATATATTTT.

The chain recombines TRBV7-2 with TRBJ2-3; the match to TRBD1 covers 7 bases. Trimming removed 2 bases from V and 2 bases from J; junction bases left unmatched: 4. Germline V gene lookup returns CDR1 SGHTA and CDR2 FQGNSA. The CDR3 runs to 15 residues. Here the CDR3 reads CASSLFGTATDTQYF. CDR3 bases: TGTGCCAGCAGCTTATTTGGGACAGCCACAGATACGCAGTATTTT. The whole variable domain, remainder taken from reference TRBV7-2 and TRBJ2-3, is GAGVSQSPSNKVTEKGKDVELRCDPISGHTALYWYRQSLGQGLEFLIYFQGNSAPDKSGLPSDRFSAERTGGSVSTLTIQRTQQEDSAVYLCASSLFGTATDTQYFGPGTRLTVL.